One and the same sample provided the 5 T cell receptor beta chains below, sequenced in a study of shared clonotypes between healthy human individuals. Produced via immunoSEQ multiplex PCR; TCRdb's table is partial and in-frame only. Of some 2.3 million clones listed, about 92% were seen once; the top ten hold roughly 0.36%. The specimen was naive CD4+ T cells from PBMCs. Specified subset: CD45RA+ positively selected. These receptors all come from a young man in good health. Some clones in this sample may be carry-over from other donors' samples.

The chain uses TRBV10-3 and TRBJ2-7, with D perhaps TRBD2 (5 bases). This CDR3 is built from 15 residues. CDR1 and CDR2 (germline): ENHRY, SYGVKD. Trimming left V 2 bases short and J 0 bases short, with 11 bases between. In nucleotides, the CDR3 is TGTGCCATCAGTGAGCCGGGATCCAGCTCCTACGAGCAGTACTTC. The encoded protein is CAISEPGSSSYEQYF.

V usage is TRBV5-1 and J usage is TRBJ1-1; D unresolved. V lost 3 bases to trimming and J lost 0 bases, with 15 bases between them. In germline, CDR1 is SGHRS, CDR2 YFSETQ. This CDR3 spans 16 amino acids. CDR3 nucleotides: TGCGCCAGCAGCTCGCACTCCAGTACAATGAACACTGAAGCTTTCTTT. Translation: CASSSHSSTMNTEAFF.

V usage is TRBV2 and J usage is TRBJ2-3; no definite D call. Germline V lookup: CDR1 SNHLY, CDR2 FYNNEI. There are 13 residues in the CDR3. Deletions cut 7 bases from V and 3 bases from J, with 11 bases between. The CDR3 protein is CASKASLTDTQYF. The DNA of the CDR3 is TGTGCCAGCAAGGCTAGTTTGACAGATACGCAGTATTTT.

The gene calls are TRBV28 and TRBJ2-7, with D unclear. The germline V and J ends were trimmed by 6 bases and 2 bases, with 8 bases remaining between them. CDR3 length equals 12 residues. Looked up from germline, CDR1 is MDHEN and CDR2 is SYDVKM. The CDR3 region is CASRLEPYEQYF. DNA of the CDR3: TGTGCCAGCAGACTTGAACCCTACGAGCAGTACTTC.

The rearrangement joins TRBV11-2 to TRBJ2-2; a possible D gene is TRBD2 (6 bases). Germline V gene lookup returns CDR1 SGHAT and CDR2 FQNNGV. V lost 4 bases to trimming and J lost 3 bases, with 12 bases between them. The CDR3 is 15 residues long. The CDR3: CASSWALAYTGELFF. CDR3 bases: TGTGCCAGCAGCTGGGCGCTAGCGTACACCGGGGAGCTGTTTTTT.